The T cell receptor (beta chain) described here comes from a study of blood T cell repertoires in COVID-19. Per the original data handling: Nucleated cell number was recorded as an estimate derived from reference gene primer amplification. Assay used: immunoSEQ multiplex PCR; TCRdb lists only in-frame clones, some missing. The D gene and trimming were derived from the DNA, and the V and J assignments and clone size from that table. This repertoire shows tens of thousands of clones, 87% found once; its top ten account for 4.5% to 6%. V shed 0 bases, J shed 2 bases, and the junction held 10 bases outside the gene matches. CDR3 length: 18 amino acids. The germline V gene encodes CDR1 SGHRS and CDR2 YFSETQ.

The source material was peripheral blood. The source of this sequence is a woman aged 80 or over with acute or convalescent COVID-19. The chain links TRBV5-1 to TRBJ2-3, with 9 bases that match TRBD2. CDR3 in DNA: TGCGCCAGCAGCTTGGCGAACGGGCTAGCGGGGCACACAGATACGCAGTATTTT. Encoded protein: CASSLANGLAGHTDTQYF.